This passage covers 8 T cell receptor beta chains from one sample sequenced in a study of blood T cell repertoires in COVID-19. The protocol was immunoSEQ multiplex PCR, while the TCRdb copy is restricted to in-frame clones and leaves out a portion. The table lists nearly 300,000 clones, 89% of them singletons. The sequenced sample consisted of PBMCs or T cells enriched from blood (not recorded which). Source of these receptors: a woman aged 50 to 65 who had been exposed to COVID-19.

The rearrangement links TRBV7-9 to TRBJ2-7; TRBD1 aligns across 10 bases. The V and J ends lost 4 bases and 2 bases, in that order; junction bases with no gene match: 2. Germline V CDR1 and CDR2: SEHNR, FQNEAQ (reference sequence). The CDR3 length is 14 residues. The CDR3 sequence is CASSSGQGTYEQYF. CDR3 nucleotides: TGTGCCAGCAGCTCGGGACAGGGGACCTACGAGCAGTACTTC.

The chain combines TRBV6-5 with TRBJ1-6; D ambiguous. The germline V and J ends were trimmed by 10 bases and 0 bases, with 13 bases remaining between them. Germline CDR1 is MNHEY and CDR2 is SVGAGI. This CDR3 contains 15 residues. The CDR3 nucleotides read TGTGCCATAAAGGACGGGAGCTCCTATAATTCACCCCTCCACTTT. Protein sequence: CAIKDGSSYNSPLHF.

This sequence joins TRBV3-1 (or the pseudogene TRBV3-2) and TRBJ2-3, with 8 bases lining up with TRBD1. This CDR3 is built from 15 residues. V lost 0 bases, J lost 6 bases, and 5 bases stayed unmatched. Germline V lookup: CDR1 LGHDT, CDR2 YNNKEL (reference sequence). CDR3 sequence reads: CASSQDRGRSDTQYF. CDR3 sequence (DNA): TGTGCCAGCAGCCAAGACAGGGGGCGTTCGGATACGCAGTATTTT.

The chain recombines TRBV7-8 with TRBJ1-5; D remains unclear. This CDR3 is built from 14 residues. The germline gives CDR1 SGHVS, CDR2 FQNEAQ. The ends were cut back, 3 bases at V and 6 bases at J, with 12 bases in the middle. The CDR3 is CASSLNLYGQPQHF. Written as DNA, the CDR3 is TGTGCCAGCAGCTTGAATCTATATGGTCAGCCCCAGCATTTT.

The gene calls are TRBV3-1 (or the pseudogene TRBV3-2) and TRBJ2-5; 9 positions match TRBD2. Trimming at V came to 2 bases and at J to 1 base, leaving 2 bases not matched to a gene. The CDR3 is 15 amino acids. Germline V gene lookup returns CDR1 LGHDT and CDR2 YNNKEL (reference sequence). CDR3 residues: CASSQSGGPQETQYF. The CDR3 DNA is TGTGCCAGCAGCCAAAGCGGGGGGCCCCAAGAGACCCAGTACTTC.

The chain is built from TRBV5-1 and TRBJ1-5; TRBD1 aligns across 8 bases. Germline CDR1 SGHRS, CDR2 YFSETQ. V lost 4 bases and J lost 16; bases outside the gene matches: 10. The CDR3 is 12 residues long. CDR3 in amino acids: CASSTGTGWSHF. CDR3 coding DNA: TGCGCCAGCAGCACCGGGACAGGTTGGAGTCATTTT.

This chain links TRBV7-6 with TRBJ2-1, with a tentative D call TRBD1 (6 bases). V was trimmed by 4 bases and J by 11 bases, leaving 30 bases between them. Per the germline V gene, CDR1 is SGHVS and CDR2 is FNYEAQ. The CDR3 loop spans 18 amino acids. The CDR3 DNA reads TGTGCCAGCAGCTCACAGACGGGTGGACAGTCTCCCCAGTCTAAGCAGTTCTTC. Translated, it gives CASSSQTGGQSPQSKQFF.

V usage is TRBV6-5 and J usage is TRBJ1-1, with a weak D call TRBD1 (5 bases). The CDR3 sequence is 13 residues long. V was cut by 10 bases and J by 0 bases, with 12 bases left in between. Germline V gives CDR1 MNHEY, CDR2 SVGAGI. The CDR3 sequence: CAIRPTVNTEAFF. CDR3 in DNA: TGTGCCATAAGGCCGACAGTGAACACTGAAGCTTTCTTT.